The sequence of this TCR beta chain was determined in a study of cytomegalovirus exposure and HLA in healthy donors. Across the study: The early release's HLA-typed donors yielded 65 million to 85 million unique TCRs. Study-wide results and caveats: Most observed TCR sequences were rare, whereas some public TCRs were detected in many donors.

The PCR had 60 Vbeta and 13 Jbeta primers. In the study's own analysis: Later reanalysis found 75 million to 95 million unique TCR beta chains, 10 million to 14 million of them shared. The table came from immunoSEQ multiplex PCR; TCRdb's copy has only in-frame clones and leaves some out. V, J and clone size were drawn from that table, and D and trimming were deduced from the DNA. The sample carries 150,000 to 200,000 clones, approximately 84% recorded once. It was healthy bone marrow donors who served as donors. The CDR3 contains 16 residues. V was clipped by 1 base and J by 2 bases, with 13 bases between them. Germline CDR1 is LGHNA and CDR2 is YNFKEQ. Turning to this clone: Its antigen is not identified.

The material sequenced was PBMCs. This TCR was sampled from a man between 18 and 29 years old in good health and CMV-seronegative. V usage is TRBV4-2 and J usage is TRBJ2-3, with a possible D match to TRBD2 (5 bases). The CDR3 DNA reads as TGTGCCAGCAGCCAAGCGGAGCGGAAGTCCACAGATACGCAGTATTTT. Residues: CASSQAERKSTDTQYF.